These T cell receptor beta chains were read from a single sample in a study of shared clonotypes between healthy human individuals. Assay: immunoSEQ multiplex PCR; the TCRdb copy retains only in-frame clones and omits some. This repertoire shows around 1.1 million clones, about 80% found once; its top ten account for 0.89%. Material for sequencing was memory CD4+ T cells from PBMCs. The origin of the receptors is a man younger than 35 in good health. Some clones in this sample may be carry-over from other donors' samples. The conserved cysteine and the conserved F or W are not part of the CDR3 here. A D gene is named only where the DNA matches it firmly. Size tells how often a clone was seen (once, few, many) or the class of an expanded clone, and some rows leave it out.

J gene	D gene	V gene	clone size	CDR3 protein
TRBJ2-3	TRBD2	TRBV7-8	NA	ASSYLGRDTQY
TRBJ1-4	NA	TRBV28	NA	ASSQWGKHEKLF
NA	TRBD2	TRBV4-3	once	ASSRGTSGRAGDEQY
TRBJ1-4	NA	TRBV28	once	ASSLAPWGEKLF
TRBJ2-1	NA	TRBV7-9	NA	ASSPRNEQF
TRBJ2-2	TRBD1	TRBV2	NA	ASSVGQGYTGELF
TRBJ2-7	NA	TRBV6-6	NA	ASRDSRSREQY
TRBJ2-1	NA	TRBV6-5	NA	ASRALQGKQF
TRBJ2-2	NA	TRBV7-9	NA	ASSVSGLRGAGELF
TRBJ2-7	NA	TRBV28	NA	ASSGDRRGSYEQY
TRBJ1-1	NA	TRBV29-1	NA	SVVSHSNTEAF
TRBJ1-4	NA	TRBV5-4	NA	ASSFSGGPRREKLF
TRBJ2-2	TRBD1	TRBV11-3	once	ASSLDRGKTGELF
TRBJ1-5	NA	TRBV5-1	NA	ATSWGPDQPQH
TRBJ2-5	TRBD2	TRBV5-1	NA	ASSSGTSGRETQY